This passage covers 13 T cell receptor beta chains from one sample sequenced in a study of CD8 T cells in ankylosing spondylitis. TCRdb reanalysed the 5' RACE reads using MiXCR and keeps one entry per CDR3 protein. The sample has approximately 250,000 distinct CDR3 sequences, under 35% seen once; the top ten hold 4% to 5.5%. Sequencing used blood, either unsorted or a sorted T cell fraction (not recorded which). Every receptor here comes from a male donor with ankylosing spondylitis or in good health (not recorded which).

In its sample, this clonotype was seen a few times. The chain carries TRBV20-1 and TRBJ2-7; 9 bases match TRBD1. J lost 2 bases, V lost 0 bases, and 5 bases had no gene match. Germline V gene lookup returns CDR1 DFQATT and CDR2 SNEGSKA (reference sequence). This CDR3 is built from 15 residues. As DNA, the CDR3 is TGCAGTGCTAGAGATATCGGGACAGGGCCCTACGAGCAGTACTTC. Translated: CSARDIGTGPYEQYF.

The chain is built from TRBV9 and TRBJ2-7, with D possibly matching TRBD2 (5 bases). V gave up 0 bases and J gave up 2 bases, with 9 bases separating them. The length of the CDR3 is 14 residues. Germline V gene data show CDR1 as SGDLS and CDR2 as YYNGEE. The CDR3 loop is CASSVAGSAYEQYF. CDR3 bases: TGTGCCAGCAGCGTAGCGGGAAGCGCCTACGAGCAGTACTTC.

The chain is built from TRBV5-1 and TRBJ2-3, with 10 bases matching TRBD1. Per the germline V gene, CDR1 is SGHRS and CDR2 is YFSETQ. Trimming at V came to 0 bases and at J to 4 bases, leaving 14 bases not matched to a gene. CDR3 length: 19 residues. DNA for the CDR3: TGCGCCAGCAGCTTGGAGGTTTTGTTCGGGACAGGGGATCCAGATACGCAGTATTTT. Translation gives CASSLEVLFGTGDPDTQYF.

This clonotype was detected a few times. The V call is TRBV12-3 or TRBV12-4, the J call TRBJ1-1; 7 bases line up with TRBD1. This CDR3 has 14 residues. Trimming at V came to 7 bases and at J to 5 bases, leaving 10 bases not matched to a gene. The CDR3 bases are TGTGCCAGCACCACGACAGGGCGATCGACTGAAGCTTTCTTT. This encodes CASTTTGRSTEAFF.

The CDR3 sequence: CASSSRTGLFDGELFF. For the CDR3, the DNA is TGCGCCAGCAGCTCGAGGACAGGACTTTTCGACGGGGAGCTGTTTTTT. The rearrangement uses TRBV5-1 and TRBJ2-2; TRBD1 agrees at 7 bases. Trimming removed 3 bases from V and 7 bases from J; junction bases left unmatched: 12. The germline CDR1 and CDR2 sequences are SGHRS and YFSETQ. The CDR3 contains 16 residues.

V and J are TRBV12-3 or TRBV12-4 and TRBJ2-1; D is unresolved. The V and J ends lost 3 bases and 4 bases respectively, with 13 bases between them. The CDR3 is made up of 15 amino acids. Here the CDR3 reads CASSFSSGYYNEQFF. CDR3 sequence (DNA): TGTGCCAGCAGTTTTAGTTCCGGTTATTACAATGAGCAGTTCTTC.

This sequence joins TRBV2 and TRBJ2-7; a weak D match, TRBD2 (5 bases). The CDR3 runs to 13 residues. Trimming shortened V by 9 bases and J by 2 bases, and 14 bases separated the two germline ends. Looked up from germline, CDR1 is SNHLY and CDR2 is FYNNEI. The CDR3 nucleotides are TGTGCCAGTAGGGTGGAGGCAACCTACGAGCAGTACTTC. This gives the protein CASRVEATYEQYF.

In the case of this clonotype: Germline and junction disagree at one end, which may indicate a read error. This chain uses TRBV18 with TRBJ2-3; 7 nucleotides agree with TRBD1. There are 15 residues in the CDR3. Germline V gene data show CDR1 as KGHSH and CDR2 as LQKENI. The CDR3 coding sequence is TGTGCCAGCTCGCCGATCGGGGACAGAAACCTATACGGCGATTTT. It codes for CASSPIGDRNLYGDF. The full variable domain, completed using reference TRBV18 and TRBJ2-3, is NAGVMQNPRHLVRRRGQEARLRCSPMKGHSHVYWYRQLPEEGLKFMVYLQKENIIDESGMPKERFSAEFPKEGPSILRIQQVVRGDSAAYFCASSPIGDRNLYGDFGPGTRLTVL.

The V gene is TRBV5-1, the J gene TRBJ2-7, with D tentatively TRBD1 (5 bases). The CDR3 has 13 amino acids. V was clipped by 4 bases and J by 2 bases, with 10 bases between them. The germline gives CDR1 SGHRS, CDR2 YFSETQ. The CDR3 bases are TGCGCCAGCAGCATCAGGGCGGCCTACGAGCAGTACTTC. The encoded protein is CASSIRAAYEQYF.

The J gene is TRBJ1-2, the V gene TRBV20-1; the D is unclear. Trimming stripped 6 bases from V and 5 bases from J, with 10 bases between. Germline assignment: CDR1 DFQATT and CDR2 SNEGSKA (reference sequence). The CDR3 totals 11 residues. Here the CDR3 DNA reads TGCAGTGCCCGACCGGAGTATGGCTACACCTTC. This translates into CSARPEYGYTF.

This clonotype was detected a few times. The chain carries TRBV12-3 or TRBV12-4 and TRBJ1-6, with D possibly TRBD1 on 5 matching bases. Trimming took 5 bases from V and 13 from J, leaving 21 bases between them. The CDR3 runs 15 residues. This chain's CDR3 is CASSPGGLRDSPLHF. In DNA form, the CDR3 reads TGTGCCAGCAGTCCCGGGGGACTCAGAGATAGTCCCCTCCACTTT.

The V and J genes are TRBV7-2 and TRBJ1-5; weak D call: TRBD1 (5 bases). V lost 5 bases and J lost 2, with 16 bases in between. Looked up from germline, CDR1 is SGHTA and CDR2 is FQGNSA. The CDR3 is made up of 16 amino acids. The CDR3 here is CASSVGRAGGNQPQHF. The CDR3 coding sequence is TGTGCCAGCAGCGTCGGCAGGGCAGGAGGCAATCAGCCCCAGCATTTT.

The chain couples TRBV20-1 to TRBJ2-1, with 11 bases aligning to TRBD2. Germline trimming cut 5 bases from V and 10 bases from J; bases unmatched to any gene: 16. There are 16 residues in the CDR3. Germline V gene lookup returns CDR1 DFQATT and CDR2 SNEGSKA (reference sequence). CDR3 DNA sequence: TGCAGTGCTGAACTAGTTAGCGGGGGGGCAATTGGGGAGCAGTTCTTC. Translating gives CSAELVSGGAIGEQFF.